These 3 T cell receptor beta chains were all obtained from the same sample, sequenced in a study of cytomegalovirus exposure and HLA in healthy donors. The PCR used 60 Vbeta and 13 Jbeta primers. The repertoire was sequenced with immunoSEQ multiplex PCR; TCRdb's copy has only in-frame clones and lacks some. The data show some 100,000 clones, under 80% seen once. The sequenced material came from PBMCs. The source is a man aged 35-49 years in good health and CMV-seronegative.

This sequence joins TRBV7-2 and TRBJ1-1; TRBD1 matches at 7 bases. Germline V gene data show CDR1 as SGHTA and CDR2 as FQGNSA. The CDR3 runs to 15 residues. The junction had 9 bases not matched to a gene; V was cut back by 2 bases and J by 6 bases. This CDR3 is CASSLLGRGNSEAFF. The DNA of the CDR3 is TGTGCCAGCAGCTTACTGGGCAGGGGGAATTCTGAAGCTTTCTTT.

The rearrangement links TRBV27 to TRBJ1-5; tentative D call: TRBD1 (6 bases). Germline loops: CDR1 MNHEY, CDR2 SMNVEV (reference sequence). This CDR3 region has 15 residues. Trimming took 2 bases from V and 6 from J, leaving 14 bases between them. The CDR3 DNA reads TGTGCCAGCAGTTTACAGGGGAAGGGTGTTCAGCCCCAGCATTTT. This translates into CASSLQGKGVQPQHF.

The rearrangement uses TRBV30 and TRBJ2-1; D possibly corresponds to TRBD2 (7 bases). CDR3 length: 15 amino acids. Trimming left V 3 bases short and J 4 bases short, with 16 bases between. Germline V gene sequence: CDR1 GTSNPN, CDR2 SVGIG (reference sequence). In nucleotides, the CDR3 is TGTGCCTGGAGGGAGTGGGGGGGCCGTTACAATGAGCAGTTCTTC. As protein: CAWREWGGRYNEQFF.